This paragraph covers one TCR beta chain sequence. Its specificity is unknown. This may be a read error: a much more frequent sequence differs by one nucleotide. This sample is part of a study of T cell repertoires in cytomegalovirus infection. Findings and limits, study-wide: Clonotypes of TCR beta that were HLA-C-restricted and CMV-specific dominated the ex vivo response. Carriers of CMV plus the relevant HLA were identified by cumulative public TCR beta family frequency.

MiXCR, applied by TCRdb to the reads, yields one record per CDR3 protein. The sample holds about 440,000 distinct CDR3 sequences; roughly a third are singletons and the top ten take roughly 13%. Sequencing was carried out using PBMCs. The sequence derives from a human donor in good health (CMV status not recorded). Some clones in this sample may be carry-over from other donors' samples.

The CDR3 nucleotides read TGTGCCAGCAGCCCGGGACACGGGATCACAGATACGCAGTATTTT. It translates to CASSPGHGITDTQYF. The chain joins TRBV7-2 to TRBJ2-3, with TRBD1 as a possible D gene (6 bases). The CDR3 totals 15 residues. The V gene lost 5 bases and the J gene lost 2 bases, with 14 bases spanning the gap. Germline V CDR1 and CDR2: SGHTA, FQGNSA.